This TCR beta chain was recovered during a study of blood T cell repertoires in COVID-19. This CDR3 has 13 residues. CDR1 and CDR2 from the germline V gene are SEHNR and FQNEAQ (reference sequence). V was trimmed by 5 bases and J by 1 base, leaving 8 bases between them. Method: immunoSEQ multiplex PCR; TCRdb's copy keeps in-frame clones and lacks some. The sample holds hundreds of thousands of clones, 87% seen once. Patients from Seattle were sampled longitudinally, starting during active infection. Sequenced: peripheral blood. The V and J genes are TRBV7-9 and TRBJ1-2, with D tentatively TRBD1 (5 bases). This clonotype was sampled from a woman aged 45-60 years with COVID-19, enrolled during active disease. The CDR3 sequence is CASSDSNNYGYTF. The CDR3 DNA reads as TGTGCCAGCAGCGACAGTAATAACTATGGCTACACCTTC.